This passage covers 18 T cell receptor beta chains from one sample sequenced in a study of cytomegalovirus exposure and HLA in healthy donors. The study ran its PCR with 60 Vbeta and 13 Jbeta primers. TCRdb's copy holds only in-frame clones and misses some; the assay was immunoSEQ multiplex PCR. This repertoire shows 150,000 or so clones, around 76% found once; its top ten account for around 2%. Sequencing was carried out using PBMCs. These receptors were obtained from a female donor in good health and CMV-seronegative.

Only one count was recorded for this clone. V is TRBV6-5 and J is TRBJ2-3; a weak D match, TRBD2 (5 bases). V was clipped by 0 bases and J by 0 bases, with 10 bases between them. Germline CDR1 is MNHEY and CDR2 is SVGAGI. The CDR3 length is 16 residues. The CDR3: CASSYSGRTSTDTQYF. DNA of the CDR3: TGTGCCAGCAGTTACTCAGGCCGGACTAGCACAGATACGCAGTATTTT.

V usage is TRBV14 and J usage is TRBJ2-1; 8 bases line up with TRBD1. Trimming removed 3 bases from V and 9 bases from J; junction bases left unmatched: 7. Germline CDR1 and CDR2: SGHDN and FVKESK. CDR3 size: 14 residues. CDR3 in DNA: TGTGCCAGCAGCCATCTGATACAGGGGGTTGAGCAGTTCTTC. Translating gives CASSHLIQGVEQFF. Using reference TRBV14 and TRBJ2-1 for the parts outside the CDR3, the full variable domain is EAGVTQFPSHSVIEKGQTVTLRCDPISGHDNLYWYRRVMGKEIKFLLHFVKESKQDESGMPNNRFLAERTGGTYSTLKVQPAELEDSGVYFCASSHLIQGVEQFFGPGTRLTVL.

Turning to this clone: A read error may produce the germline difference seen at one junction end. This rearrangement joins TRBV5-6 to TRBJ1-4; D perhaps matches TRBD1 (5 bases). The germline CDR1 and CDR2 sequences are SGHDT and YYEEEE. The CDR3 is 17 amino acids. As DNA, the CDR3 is TGTGCCAGCAACTTGAAGGGGTCCCCCGCAACTAATGAAAAACTGTTTTTT. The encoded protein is CASNLKGSPATNEKLFF. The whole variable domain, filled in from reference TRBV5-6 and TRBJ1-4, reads DAGVTQSPTHLIKTRGQQVTLRCSPKSGHDTVSWYQQALGQGPQFIFQYYEEEERQRGNFPDRFSGHQFPNYSSELNVNALLLGDSALYLCASNLKGSPATNEKLFFGSGTQLSVL.

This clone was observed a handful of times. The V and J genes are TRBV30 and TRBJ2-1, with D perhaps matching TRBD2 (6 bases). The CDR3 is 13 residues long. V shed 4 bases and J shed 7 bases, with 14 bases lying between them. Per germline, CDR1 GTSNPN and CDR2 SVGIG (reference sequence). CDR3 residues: CAWTLGLANEQFF. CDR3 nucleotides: TGTGCCTGGACCTTGGGGCTAGCGAATGAGCAGTTCTTC.

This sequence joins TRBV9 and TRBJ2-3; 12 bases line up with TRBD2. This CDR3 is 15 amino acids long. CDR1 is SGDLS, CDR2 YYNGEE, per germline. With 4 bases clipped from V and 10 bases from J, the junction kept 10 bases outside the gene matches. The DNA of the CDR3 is TGTGCCAGCAGCTCTGATCGGACTAGCGGGGAACCGCAGTATTTT. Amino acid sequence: CASSSDRTSGEPQYF.

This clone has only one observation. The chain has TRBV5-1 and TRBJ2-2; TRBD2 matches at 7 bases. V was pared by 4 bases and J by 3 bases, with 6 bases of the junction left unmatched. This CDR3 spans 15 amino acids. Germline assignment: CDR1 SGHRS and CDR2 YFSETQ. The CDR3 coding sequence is TGCGCCAGCAGCCTTGCTAGCGGATACACCGGGGAGCTGTTTTTT. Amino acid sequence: CASSLASGYTGELFF.

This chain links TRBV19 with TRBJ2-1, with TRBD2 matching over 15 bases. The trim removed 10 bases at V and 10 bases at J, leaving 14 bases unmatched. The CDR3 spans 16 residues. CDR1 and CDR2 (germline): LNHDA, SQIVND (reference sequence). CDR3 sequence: CATDATRTSGRAEQFF. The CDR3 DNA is TGTGCCACCGACGCTACGAGGACTAGCGGGAGGGCGGAGCAGTTCTTC.

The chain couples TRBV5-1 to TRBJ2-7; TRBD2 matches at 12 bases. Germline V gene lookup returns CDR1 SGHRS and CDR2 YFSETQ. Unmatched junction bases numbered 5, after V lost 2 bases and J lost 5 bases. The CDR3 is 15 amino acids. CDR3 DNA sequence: TGCGCCAGCAGCTTCCGGCTAGCGGGGGGGCACGAGCAGTACTTC. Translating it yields CASSFRLAGGHEQYF.

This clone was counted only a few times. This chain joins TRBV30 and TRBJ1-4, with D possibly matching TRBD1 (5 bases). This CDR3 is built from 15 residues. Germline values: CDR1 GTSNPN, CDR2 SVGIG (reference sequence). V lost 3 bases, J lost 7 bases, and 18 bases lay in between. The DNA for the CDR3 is TGTGCCTGGAGAGAAGCAGGGATTGGCTCTGAAAAACTGTTTTTT. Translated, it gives CAWREAGIGSEKLFF.

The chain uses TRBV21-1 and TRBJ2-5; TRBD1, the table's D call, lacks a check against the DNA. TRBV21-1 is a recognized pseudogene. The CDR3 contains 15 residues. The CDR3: CASSRRRGYQETQYF. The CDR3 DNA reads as TGTGCCAGCAGCAGAAGAAGGGGGTACCAAGAGACCCAGTACTTC.

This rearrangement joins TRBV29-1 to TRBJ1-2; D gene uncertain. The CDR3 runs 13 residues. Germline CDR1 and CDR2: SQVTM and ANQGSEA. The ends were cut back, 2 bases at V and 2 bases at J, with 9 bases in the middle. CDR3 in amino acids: CSVEQSSNYGYTF. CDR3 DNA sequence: TGCAGCGTTGAACAGTCCTCCAACTATGGCTACACCTTC.

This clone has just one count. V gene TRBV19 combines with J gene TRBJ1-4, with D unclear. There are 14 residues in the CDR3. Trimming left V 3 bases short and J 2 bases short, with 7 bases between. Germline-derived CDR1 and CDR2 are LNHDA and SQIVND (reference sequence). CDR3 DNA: TGTGCCAGTAGTATCTTGGAGACTAATGAAAAACTGTTTTTT. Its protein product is CASSILETNEKLFF.

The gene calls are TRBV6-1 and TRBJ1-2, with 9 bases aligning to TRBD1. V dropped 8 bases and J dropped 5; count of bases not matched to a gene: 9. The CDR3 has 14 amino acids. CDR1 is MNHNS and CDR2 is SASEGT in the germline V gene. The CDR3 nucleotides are TGTGCCAGCGATCAGGGACAGGGAAGGTATGGCTACACCTTC. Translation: CASDQGQGRYGYTF.

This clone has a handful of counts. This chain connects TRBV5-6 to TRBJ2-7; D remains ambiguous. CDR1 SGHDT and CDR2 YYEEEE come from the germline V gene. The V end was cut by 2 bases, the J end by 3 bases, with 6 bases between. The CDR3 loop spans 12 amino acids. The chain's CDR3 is CASSFALYEQYF. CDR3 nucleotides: TGTGCCAGCAGCTTCGCGCTCTACGAGCAGTACTTC. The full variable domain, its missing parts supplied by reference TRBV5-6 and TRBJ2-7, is DAGVTQSPTHLIKTRGQQVTLRCSPKSGHDTVSWYQQALGQGPQFIFQYYEEEERQRGNFPDRFSGHQFPNYSSELNVNALLLGDSALYLCASSFALYEQYFGPGTRLTVT.

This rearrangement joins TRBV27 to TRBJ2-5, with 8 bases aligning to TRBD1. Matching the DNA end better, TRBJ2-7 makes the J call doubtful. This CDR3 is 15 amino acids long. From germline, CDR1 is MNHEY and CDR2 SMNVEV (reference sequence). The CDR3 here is CASSRRGRVSYEQYF. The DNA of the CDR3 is TGTGCCAGCAGCCGCAGGGGGCGGGTCTCCTACGAGCAGTACTTC.

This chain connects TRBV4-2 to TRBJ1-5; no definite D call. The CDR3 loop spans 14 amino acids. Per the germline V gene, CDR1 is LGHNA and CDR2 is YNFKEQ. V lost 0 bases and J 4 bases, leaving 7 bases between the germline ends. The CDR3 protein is CASSQELQNQPQHF. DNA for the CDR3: TGTGCCAGCAGCCAAGAGTTACAGAATCAGCCCCAGCATTTT.

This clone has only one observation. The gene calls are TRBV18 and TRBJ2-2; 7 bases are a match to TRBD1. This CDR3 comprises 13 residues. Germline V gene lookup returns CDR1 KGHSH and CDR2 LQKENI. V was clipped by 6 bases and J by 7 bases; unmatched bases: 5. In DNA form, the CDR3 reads TGTGCCAGCTCGCGTGACAGGGACGGGGAGCTGTTTTTT. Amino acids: CASSRDRDGELFF.

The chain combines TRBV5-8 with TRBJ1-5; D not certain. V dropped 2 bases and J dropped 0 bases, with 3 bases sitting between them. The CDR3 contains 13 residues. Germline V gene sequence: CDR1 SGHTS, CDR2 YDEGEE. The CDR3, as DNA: TGTGCCAGCAGCTTCGGTAGCAATCAGCCCCAGCATTTT. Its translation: CASSFGSNQPQHF.